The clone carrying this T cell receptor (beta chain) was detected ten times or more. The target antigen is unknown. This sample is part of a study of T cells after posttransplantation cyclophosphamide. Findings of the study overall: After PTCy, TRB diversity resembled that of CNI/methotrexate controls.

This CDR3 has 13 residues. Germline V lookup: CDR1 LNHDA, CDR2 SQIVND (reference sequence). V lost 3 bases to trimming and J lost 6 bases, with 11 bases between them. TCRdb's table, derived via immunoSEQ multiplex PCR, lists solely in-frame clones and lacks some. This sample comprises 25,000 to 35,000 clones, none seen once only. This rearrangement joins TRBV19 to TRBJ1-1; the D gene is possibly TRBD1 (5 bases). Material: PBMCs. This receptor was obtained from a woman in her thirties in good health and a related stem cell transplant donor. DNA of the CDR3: TGTGCCAGTAGTATGGGGGGTAGGTCTGAAGCTTTCTTT. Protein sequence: CASSMGGRSEAFF. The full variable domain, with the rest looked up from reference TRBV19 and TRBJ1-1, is DGGITQSPKYLFRKEGQNVTLSCEQNLNHDAMYWYRQDPGQGLRLIYYSQIVNDFQKGDIAEGYSVSREKKESFPLTVTSAQKNPTAFYLCASSMGGRSEAFFGQGTRLTVV.